This is a list of T cell receptor beta chains from one sample in a study of blood T cells in healthy people across ages. TCRdb re-analysed the 5' RACE reads in MiXCR, keeping a single row per CDR3 protein. The table has around 1,000,000 distinct CDR3 sequences, less than 25% seen once. This same sample was also taken into another study, of T cells of mothers and their children.

Sample: blood. These receptors were taken from a girl aged 2 to 9 in good health. Both conserved end residues are trimmed from each CDR3. Size values are once, few and many counts, or a class for expanded clones, and some rows have none.

.,TRBJ2-4,TRBV28,10,ASSLEMNIQY
few,TRBJ2-2,TRBV12-3/TRBV12-4,13,ASSFSGLGAGELF
few,TRBJ2-3,TRBV29-1,13,GVEGGQGPTDTQY
few,TRBJ1-2,TRBV10-3,12,AISDRGDDYGYT
few,TRBJ2-7,TRBV29-1,12,SASRAGVPYEQY
.,.,TRBV7-8,15,ASSLGMAGLRPYEQY
.,TRBJ2-2,TRBV29-1,12,SAGHPLENGELF
.,TRBJ2-2,TRBV7-7,14,ASSAQARGVDGELF
few,TRBJ1-1,TRBV27,11,ASSLSGTTEAF
few,TRBJ1-6,TRBV7-8,14,ASSPDFDRTGSPLH
.,TRBJ2-7,TRBV4-3,13,ASSQDSSGTYEQY
few,TRBJ2-7,TRBV29-1,8,SVVRDEQY
.,TRBJ2-5,TRBV3-1,13,ASSQELFEGKTQY
.,TRBJ1-2,TRBV7-2,16,ASSPGGSQGVTYYGYT
few,TRBJ2-1,TRBV29-1,13,SVAGPDSSYNEQF
.,TRBJ2-7,TRBV3-1,12,ASSQYSSVNEQY
.,TRBJ2-7,TRBV7-6,15,ASSSSGWGTGGQEQY
few,TRBJ2-1,TRBV20-1,11,SAREGGKNEQF
few,.,TRBV5-1,13,ASSLGASANNEQF
few,TRBJ1-1,TRBV7-9,13,ASSSMTGGNTEAF
few,TRBJ2-3,TRBV5-6,17,ASSLPASGGDEGTDTQY
.,TRBJ2-1,TRBV11-2,11,ASSQITGIEQF
.,TRBJ1-1,TRBV29-1,12,SGLNHGMNTEAF
.,TRBJ1-1,TRBV12-5,13,ASGPTLGSQFEAF
few,.,TRBV6-5,11,ASSYGDTYEQY
.,TRBJ2-7,TRBV7-2,16,ASSLGDGSDLWGYEQY
.,TRBJ1-1,TRBV12-3/TRBV12-4,12,ASSSLLGGGEAF
many,TRBJ2-4,TRBV6-2/TRBV6-3,9,ASSYLNIQY
.,TRBJ2-5,TRBV6-1,13,ASTTAGTTQETQY
.,TRBJ2-3,TRBV20-1,15,SASPRLAGGRTDTQY
few,TRBJ1-2,TRBV9,11,ASSPEEGSGYT
once,TRBJ2-5,TRBV29-1,10,SVSRRGETQY
few,TRBJ1-1,TRBV7-3,13,ASSIGQGALTEAF
few,TRBJ1-3,TRBV20-1,11,SARGTGGGAIY
few,TRBJ2-4,TRBV6-6,11,ATQGLTKNIQY
few,TRBJ2-1,TRBV7-2,13,ASSLAGVEYNEQF
few,TRBJ1-2,TRBV12-3/TRBV12-4,13,ASSSRTGGIYGYT
few,TRBJ2-1,TRBV7-3,11,ASSAIPGTPLL
.,TRBJ2-5,TRBV4-3,11,ASSHRPEETQY
.,TRBJ2-1,TRBV12-3/TRBV12-4,10,ASREGRGRLF
few,TRBJ2-1,TRBV10-3,14,AISGASGRAYNEQF
.,TRBJ2-1,TRBV20-1,10,SAPATTNEQF
few,TRBJ2-1,TRBV5-5,15,ASSLLVWGQGGGEQF
.,TRBJ2-4,TRBV7-9,11,ASSWGRENIQY
many,TRBJ1-1,TRBV11-2,12,ASSLPSVNTEAF
few,TRBJ2-7,TRBV5-6,12,ASSVEGAHDEQY